This T cell receptor (beta chain) was profiled in a study of T cells in Graves' hyperthyroidism and ophthalmopathy. Per the germline V gene, CDR1 is SGDLS and CDR2 is YYNGEE. The CDR3 loop spans 14 amino acids. V shed 2 bases and J shed 5 bases, with 14 bases lying between them. Isolation of PBMCs was performed on 8.5 to 10 ml fresh peripheral blood. Notes on the study in general: Ophthalmopathy stood apart from stable hyperthyroidism in a 13 V-J model.

In this sample, this clonotype turned up many times. What it binds is not known. From RNA transcripts, TCR beta CDR3 regions were amplified. Initially, a first-round RT-PCR of the TCR CDR3 employed the HTBI primer set. MiXCR, run by TCRdb on the multiplex PCR reads, gives a single entry per CDR3 protein. The sample contains hundreds of thousands of distinct CDR3 sequences, 24% of which appear only once. The source material was blood. The TCR was taken from a woman in her twenties or thirties with Graves' ophthalmopathy. The chain couples TRBV9 to TRBJ2-7, with D perhaps TRBD1 or TRBD2 (5 bases each). The CDR3 loop is CASSVGGRMNEQYF. The CDR3 nucleotides read TGTGCCAGCAGCGTTGGGGGTCGGATGAACGAGCAGTACTTC. Full variable domain (missing parts from reference TRBV9 and TRBJ2-7): DSGVTQTPKHLITATGQRVTLRCSPRSGDLSVYWYQQSLDQGLQFLIQYYNGEERAKGNILERFSAQQFPDLHSELNLSSLELGDSALYFCASSVGGRMNEQYFGPGTRLTVT.